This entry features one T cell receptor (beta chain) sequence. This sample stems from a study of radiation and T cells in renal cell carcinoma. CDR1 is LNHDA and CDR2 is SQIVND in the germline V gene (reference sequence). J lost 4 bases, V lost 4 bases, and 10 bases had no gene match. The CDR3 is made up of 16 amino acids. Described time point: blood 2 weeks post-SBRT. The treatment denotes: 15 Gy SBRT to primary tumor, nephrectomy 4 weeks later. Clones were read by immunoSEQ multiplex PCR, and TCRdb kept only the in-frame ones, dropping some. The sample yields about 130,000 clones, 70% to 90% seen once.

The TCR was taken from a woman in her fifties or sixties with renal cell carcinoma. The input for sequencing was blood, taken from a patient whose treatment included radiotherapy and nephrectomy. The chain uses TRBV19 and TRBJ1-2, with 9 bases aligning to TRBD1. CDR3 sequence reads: CASSTLPGQGVYGYTF. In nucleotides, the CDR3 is TGTGCCAGTAGTACTCTACCGGGACAGGGAGTCTATGGCTACACCTTC.